These T cell receptor beta chains were read from a single sample in a study of regulatory T cells in long-lasting Graves disease. TCRdb re-called the multiplex PCR reads through MiXCR, storing one row per CDR3 protein. The table lists approximately 400,000 distinct CDR3 sequences, 15% of them singletons, with about 8.3% in the top ten. The data also belong to a second study, concerning T cells in Graves' hyperthyroidism and ophthalmopathy.

The specimen comprised peripheral blood mononuclear cells (PBMCs), sampled at new diagnosis, from a patient treated with antithyroid drugs. These receptors all stem from a middle-aged woman with Graves disease. Both conserved end residues are part of each CDR3. A D gene is named only where the DNA matches it firmly. Not all rows give a size; the values are once, few, many and, for expanded clones, a class.

d_gene,abundance,v_gene,j_gene,CDR3nt,CDR3aa
TRBD2,many,TRBV19,TRBJ2-7,TGTGCCAGTAGTATGCCCACTGCTAGCGGGAGGCCCTACGAGCAGTACTTC,CASSMPTASGRPYEQYF
TRBD1,few,TRBV9,TRBJ1-3,TGTGCCAGCAGCGTGGTTGGGACAGTTTCTGGAAACACCATATATTTT,CASSVVGTVSGNTIYF
TRBD1,many,TRBV5-1,TRBJ1-1,TGCGCCAGCAGCTCTAAAGGGACAGCTAACACTGAAGCTTTCTTT,CASSSKGTANTEAFF
NA,NA,TRBV19,TRBJ1-2,TGTGCCAGTAGAAGAGGAGGACAGAATGGCTACACCTTC,CASRRGGQNGYTF
NA,NA,TRBV24-1,TRBJ2-5,TGTGCCACCAAATTTAGAGGGGTCCCCCAAGAGACCCAGTACTTC,CATKFRGVPQETQYF
NA,many,TRBV28,TRBJ2-1,TGTGCCAGCAAACTACGGGGGAATGAGCAGTTCTTC,CASKLRGNEQFF
NA,many,TRBV2,TRBJ2-1,TGTGCCAGCAGAGAAAAGCCCTATGGGTACAATGAGCAGTTCTTC,CASREKPYGYNEQFF
NA,many,TRBV4-1,TRBJ1-4,TGCGCCAGCAGCCGAGTCGGGAGCCGAGAAAAACTGTTTTTT,CASSRVGSREKLFF
NA,many,TRBV2,TRBJ2-3,TGTGCCAGCAGTGAATTTGGAACAGATACGCAGTATTTT,CASSEFGTDTQYF
NA,NA,TRBV6-2/TRBV6-3,TRBJ2-2,TGTGCCAGCAGTTACCCTAGCGGAAGGGGGGCCGGGGAGCTGTTTTTT,CASSYPSGRGAGELFF
NA,many,TRBV29-1,TRBJ1-5,TGCAGCGCCTCTGACGGGAATCAGCCCCAGCATTTT,CSASDGNQPQHF
NA,many,TRBV19,TRBJ2-2,TGTGCCACCACACAGGGTCCCCACACCGGGGAGCTGTTTTTT,CATTQGPHTGELFF
NA,NA,TRBV20-1,TRBJ1-3,TGCAGTGCTAGAGATCAAATCTCTGGAAACACCATATATTTT,CSARDQISGNTIYF